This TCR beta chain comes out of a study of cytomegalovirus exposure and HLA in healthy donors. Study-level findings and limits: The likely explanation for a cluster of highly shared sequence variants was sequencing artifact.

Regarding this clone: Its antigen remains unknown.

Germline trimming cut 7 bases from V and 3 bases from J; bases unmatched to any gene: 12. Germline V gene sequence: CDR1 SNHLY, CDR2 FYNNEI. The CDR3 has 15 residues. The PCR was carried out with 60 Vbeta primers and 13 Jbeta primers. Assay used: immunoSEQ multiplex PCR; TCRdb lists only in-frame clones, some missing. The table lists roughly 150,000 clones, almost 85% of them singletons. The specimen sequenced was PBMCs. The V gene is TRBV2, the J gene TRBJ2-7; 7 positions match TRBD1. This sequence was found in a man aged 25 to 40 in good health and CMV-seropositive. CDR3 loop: CASKEGGTELYEQYF. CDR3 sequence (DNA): TGTGCCAGCAAAGAGGGTGGGACAGAGCTCTACGAGCAGTACTTC.